The 24 T cell receptor beta chains presented below share a single source sample, sequenced in a study of alternative splicing in chronic myeloid leukemia remission. Poly-A-selected mRNA from 1 ug total RNA formed the libraries. TCRdb reprocessed the bulk RNA-seq reads; each CDR3 protein has one entry and no DNA is given. The repertoire holds over 150 distinct CDR3 sequences, 90% to 95% seen once, with about 13% in the top ten. The specimen was PBMCs. The receptors derive from a person between 30 and 49 years old in good health.

The genes are TRBV7-6 and TRBJ1-2. CDR1 is SGHVS and CDR2 is FNYEAQ in the germline V gene. CDR3 size: 11 residues. CDR3: CASSQGDGYTF.

The gene calls are TRBV7-2 and TRBJ1-4. This CDR3 is 14 amino acids long. Germline CDR1 reads SGHTA; CDR2 reads FQGNSA. The CDR3 spells CASSLGQRNEKLFF.

This rearrangement joins TRBV6-4 to TRBJ2-1; lacking DNA, the TRBD2 call made by TCRdb goes unchecked. The CDR3 covers 15 residues. Germline CDR1 MRHNA, CDR2 SNTAGT. This chain's CDR3 is CASTLSGRTYNEQFF.

This clonotype is a singleton in its sample. The rearrangement joins TRBV11-2 to TRBJ2-7; no DNA is available, so the TRBD2 call from TCRdb remains unchecked. The CDR3 sequence is 18 residues long. Germline V gene sequence: CDR1 SGHAT, CDR2 FQNNGV. CDR3 sequence reads: CASSLDQRTGFFSYEQYF.

The rearrangement uses TRBV29-1 and TRBJ1-3. This CDR3 comprises 12 residues. Looked up from germline, CDR1 is SQVTM and CDR2 is ANQGSEA. The chain's CDR3 is CSVEVTGNTIYF. Combining the CDR3 with reference TRBV29-1 and TRBJ1-3 gives the whole variable domain SAVISQKPSRDICQRGTSLTIQCQVDSQVTMMFWYRQQPGQSLTLIATANQGSEATYESGFVIDKFPISRPNLTFSTLTVSNMSPEDSSIYLCSVEVTGNTIYFGEGSWLTVV.

The rearrangement joins TRBV6-1 to TRBJ2-1; TCRdb outputs TRBD2, but without DNA this stays unchecked. CDR1 and CDR2 (germline): MNHNS, SASEGT. The CDR3 runs to 16 residues. CDR3: CASSEETGSSYNEQFF.

V gene TRBV2 combines with J gene TRBJ2-1. Germline CDR1 SNHLY, CDR2 FYNNEI. The CDR3 extends over 14 amino acids. This CDR3 is CASSGRTAYNEQFF.

This sequence joins TRBV28 and TRBJ1-3. The CDR3 contains 15 residues. CDR1 is MDHEN, CDR2 SYDVKM, per germline. This CDR3 reads CASSSQGARGNTIYF. The variable domain in full, with the rest retrieved from reference TRBV28 and TRBJ1-3, is DVKVTQSSRYLVKRTGEKVFLECVQDMDHENMFWYRQDPGLGLRLIYFSYDVKMKEKGDIPEGYSVSREKKERFSLILESASTNQTSMYLCASSSQGARGNTIYFGEGSWLTVV.

CDR3 in amino acids: CASSLEGQRKEAFF. The chain combines TRBV12-3 or TRBV12-4 with TRBJ1-1. The CDR3 spans 14 residues.

The V gene is TRBV7-9, the J gene TRBJ2-2; TCRdb names TRBD2, which stays unverified in the absence of DNA. The CDR3 consists of 14 residues. Per germline, CDR1 SEHNR and CDR2 FQNEAQ (reference sequence). This CDR3 is CASSQDPSSDRVFF.

V is TRBV10-2 and J is TRBJ1-1; lacking DNA, the TRBD1 call made by TCRdb goes unchecked. Germline lookup yields CDR1 WSHSY and CDR2 SAAADI. This CDR3 is 13 amino acids long. Here the CDR3 reads CASSFQGGTEAFF.

The rearrangement links TRBV18 to TRBJ1-4. The CDR3 extends over 13 amino acids. Per germline, CDR1 KGHSH and CDR2 LQKENI. This CDR3 is CASSPSGNEKLFF.

The chain uses TRBV7-9 and TRBJ1-2. CDR3 size: 17 residues. Germline V gene data show CDR1 as SEHNR and CDR2 as FQNEAQ (reference sequence). This CDR3 reads CASERSAGRPNNYGYTF.

The gene calls are TRBV5-5 and TRBJ1-2. Germline V gene sequence: CDR1 SGHKS, CDR2 YYEKEE (reference sequence). CDR3 length equals 15 residues. The CDR3 is CASSFGVGPGDGYTF.

The chain joins TRBV6-5 to TRBJ1-1; TCRdb returns TRBD1, unconfirmable since there is no DNA. From germline, CDR1 is MNHEY and CDR2 SVGAGI. The CDR3 is 14 amino acids. The CDR3 sequence is CASSRQGGHTEAFF.

The chain is built from TRBV19 and TRBJ1-2; TCRdb's D call, TRBD1, is unchecked because there is no DNA. Looked up from germline, CDR1 is LNHDA and CDR2 is SQIVND (reference sequence). The CDR3 has 16 amino acids. CDR3 sequence: CASRIGRPYSNYGYTF.

V and J are TRBV5-1 and TRBJ2-1; with no DNA, the TCRdb D assignment of TRBD2 cannot be verified. Germline CDR1 and CDR2: SGHRS and YFSETQ. This CDR3 is built from 15 residues. The CDR3 sequence is CASSSLAGVPNEQFF. Together with reference TRBV5-1 and TRBJ2-1, the CDR3 gives the full variable domain: KAGVTQTPRYLIKTRGQQVTLSCSPISGHRSVSWYQQTPGQGLQFLFEYFSETQRNKGNFPGRFSGRQFSNSRSEMNVSTLELGDSALYLCASSSLAGVPNEQFFGPGTRLTVL.

This clonotype was seen once. This chain connects TRBV6-1 to TRBJ2-2; TCRdb selects TRBD2, and the lack of DNA leaves this call unchecked. Germline V gives CDR1 MNHNS, CDR2 SASEGT. The CDR3 has 15 amino acids. The CDR3 is CASSELGGMTGELFF.

The CDR3 loop is CASSPPGTGNTEAFF. The chain carries TRBV18 and TRBJ1-1; TCRdb reports TRBD1, a call that lacks DNA to check it against. Germline V gene lookup returns CDR1 KGHSH and CDR2 LQKENI. The CDR3 is 15 residues long.

This clonotype was seen only once. The chain links TRBV19 to TRBJ1-3. Germline V gene sequence: CDR1 LNHDA, CDR2 SQIVND (reference sequence). The CDR3 runs 13 residues. Here the CDR3 reads CASRLTSGNTIYF.

This chain connects TRBV7-2 to TRBJ2-3; TCRdb names TRBD2, which stays unverified in the absence of DNA. Germline CDR1 is SGHTA and CDR2 is FQGNSA. The length of the CDR3 is 15 residues. The CDR3 sequence is CASSLFGGGTDTQYF.

The V gene is TRBV30, the J gene TRBJ1-1. CDR1 and CDR2 (germline): GTSNPN, SVGIG (reference sequence). The CDR3 is 13 residues long. CDR3 sequence reads: CAWSGGQNTEAFF. The full variable domain, its missing parts supplied by reference TRBV30 and TRBJ1-1, is SQTIHQWPATLVQPVGSPLSLECTVEGTSNPNLYWYRQAAGRGLQLLFYSVGIGQISSEVPQNLSASRPQDRQFILSSKKLLLSDSGFYLCAWSGGQNTEAFFGQGTRLTVV.

The V and J genes are TRBV30 and TRBJ2-1; TCRdb proposes TRBD2, but this gene call is untestable without DNA. CDR1 is GTSNPN and CDR2 is SVGIG in the germline V gene (reference sequence). The CDR3 is 14 amino acids. The CDR3 here is CAWSTGLALNEQFF. Using reference TRBV30 and TRBJ2-1 for the parts outside the CDR3, the full variable domain is SQTIHQWPATLVQPVGSPLSLECTVEGTSNPNLYWYRQAAGRGLQLLFYSVGIGQISSEVPQNLSASRPQDRQFILSSKKLLLSDSGFYLCAWSTGLALNEQFFGPGTRLTVL.

The chain combines TRBV29-1 with TRBJ2-1; TCRdb proposes TRBD2, but this gene call is untestable without DNA. Per the germline V gene, CDR1 is SQVTM and CDR2 is ANQGSEA. This CDR3 comprises 13 residues. CDR3 sequence reads: CSVDSMGRNEQFF.